A single sample gave rise to the 20 T cell receptor beta chains below, sequenced in a study of blood T cell repertoires in COVID-19. Using immunoSEQ multiplex PCR, the repertoire was profiled, and TCRdb retains in-frame clones only, with some absent. Here the sample spans a few hundred thousand clones, about 89% being singletons. The specimen sequenced was peripheral blood. Source of these receptors: a woman aged 45-65 years who had recovered from COVID-19.

The CDR3 region is CASRLRGHLNTEAFF. The CDR3 DNA follows: TGTGCCAGCAGACTACGGGGACATTTGAACACTGAAGCTTTCTTT. The V gene is TRBV28, the J gene TRBJ1-1; a weak D match, TRBD1 (6 bases). V was pared by 6 bases and J by 0 bases, with 14 bases between. CDR1 is MDHEN and CDR2 is SYDVKM in the germline V gene. This CDR3 contains 15 residues.

J is TRBJ1-2 and V is TRBV12-3 or TRBV12-4, with TRBD1 as a possible D gene (5 bases). V was shortened by 6 bases and J by 4 bases, with 12 bases between the two germline ends. This CDR3 region has 13 residues. CDR3 DNA sequence: TGTGCCAGCAGCCAGGGACTAAGCTATGGCTACACCTTC. Its protein is CASSQGLSYGYTF.

The V and J genes are TRBV28 and TRBJ1-3; tentatively, D is TRBD1 (6 bases). V shed 5 bases and J shed 0 bases, with 17 bases lying between them. CDR3 length: 17 residues. Germline V CDR1 and CDR2: MDHEN, SYDVKM. The DNA of the CDR3 is TGTGCCAGCAGTCTTACAGGGCCTGCCTTCTCTGGAAACACCATATATTTT. Residues: CASSLTGPAFSGNTIYF.

The gene calls are TRBV9 and TRBJ2-5, with a tentative D call TRBD2 (5 bases). Trimming shortened V by 0 bases and J by 5 bases, and 14 bases separated the two germline ends. Germline V CDR1 and CDR2: SGDLS, YYNGEE. The CDR3 loop spans 15 amino acids. The CDR3 spells CASSVGAGPSETQYF. CDR3 nucleotides: TGTGCCAGCAGCGTAGGGGCGGGCCCATCGGAGACCCAGTACTTC.

This chain joins TRBV15 and TRBJ2-7, with D perhaps TRBD2 (7 bases). Trimming cost V 6 bases and J 5 bases, with 23 bases left between them. The CDR3 consists of 16 residues. The germline V gene has CDR1 LNHNV and CDR2 YYDKDF (reference sequence). In DNA, the CDR3 is TGTGCCACCAGAGACGGACTGTGGGGGGGCGGAGACGAGCAGTACTTC. Translation gives CATRDGLWGGGDEQYF.

The V call is TRBV7-2, the J call TRBJ2-5; D remains ambiguous. The V and J ends lost 1 base and 0 bases respectively, with 9 bases between them. Germline lookup yields CDR1 SGHTA and CDR2 FQGNSA. The length of the CDR3 is 15 residues. The CDR3 nucleotides are TGTGCCAGCAGCTTAGTGAGTGTGGACCAAGAGACCCAGTACTTC. It encodes CASSLVSVDQETQYF.

This clone has a single count. The chain is built from TRBV19 and TRBJ2-1; 7 nucleotides align to TRBD1. This CDR3 comprises 16 residues. Germline V lookup: CDR1 LNHDA, CDR2 SQIVND (reference sequence). Germline trimming cut 3 bases from V and 3 bases from J; bases unmatched to any gene: 8. In DNA form, the CDR3 reads TGTGCCAGTAGTATCACTGACAGGGTGGACTACAATGAGCAGTTCTTC. This sequence encodes CASSITDRVDYNEQFF.

The CDR3 bases are TGTGCCAGTAGGCGGACTAGTGAAGAGACCCAGTACTTC. It codes for CASRRTSEETQYF. The chain has TRBV19 and TRBJ2-5; 7 nucleotides align to TRBD2. Germline CDR1 and CDR2: LNHDA and SQIVND (reference sequence). The length of the CDR3 is 13 residues. V shed 6 bases and J 3 bases; nucleotides not matched to a gene: 4.

The chain combines TRBV7-3 with TRBJ2-3; no firm D call. Germline V gene lookup returns CDR1 SGHTA and CDR2 FQGTGA. The V and J ends lost 3 bases and 4 bases respectively, with 8 bases between them. The CDR3 runs to 13 residues. This CDR3 reads CASSFSPSDTQYF. The CDR3 region has the DNA TGTGCCAGCAGCTTCTCCCCGTCAGATACGCAGTATTTT.

The V and J genes are TRBV7-2 and TRBJ2-7, with TRBD1 matching 9 bases. Germline CDR1 is SGHTA and CDR2 is FQGNSA. CDR3 length: 15 residues. V dropped 6 bases and J dropped 5; count of bases not matched to a gene: 11. CDR3 loop: CASRRPGQGSNEQYF. CDR3 coding DNA: TGTGCCAGCAGACGACCGGGACAGGGTAGCAACGAGCAGTACTTC.

This rearrangement joins TRBV10-3 to TRBJ1-5; D might be TRBD1 (5 bases). Trimming left V 8 bases short and J 3 bases short, with 14 bases between. The CDR3 is 14 residues long. Germline-derived CDR1 and CDR2 are ENHRY and SYGVKD. CDR3 residues: CAIRPGLDNQPQHF. CDR3 DNA: TGTGCCATCCGGCCAGGGTTGGACAATCAGCCCCAGCATTTT.

The chain has TRBV5-1 and TRBJ2-5, with D unclear. Germline V gives CDR1 SGHRS, CDR2 YFSETQ. The V and J ends lost 4 bases and 2 bases respectively, with 12 bases between them. The CDR3 covers 14 residues. CDR3 bases: TGCGCCAGCAGCCTGACTGCACAACAAGAGACCCAGTACTTC. This sequence encodes CASSLTAQQETQYF. Filled out from reference TRBV5-1 and TRBJ2-5, the complete variable domain reads KAGVTQTPRYLIKTRGQQVTLSCSPISGHRSVSWYQQTPGQGLQFLFEYFSETQRNKGNFPGRFSGRQFSNSRSEMNVSTLELGDSALYLCASSLTAQQETQYFGPGTRLLVL.

J is TRBJ2-3 and V is TRBV28, with 12 nucleotides matching TRBD2. Germline CDR1 is MDHEN and CDR2 is SYDVKM. V shed 4 bases, J shed 2 bases, and the junction held 4 bases outside the gene matches. The CDR3 sequence is 16 residues long. This CDR3 reads CASSSGLAGYTDTQYF. In DNA, the CDR3 is TGTGCCAGCAGTTCCGGACTAGCGGGATACACAGATACGCAGTATTTT.

This chain uses TRBV9 with TRBJ2-3; 13 nucleotides agree with TRBD2. The V and J ends lost 4 bases and 3 bases, in that order; junction bases with no gene match: 5. Germline values: CDR1 SGDLS, CDR2 YYNGEE. The CDR3 spans 16 residues. CDR3 nucleotides: TGTGCCAGCAGCCCCCGACTAGCGGGGGGAACAGATACGCAGTATTTT. This codes for CASSPRLAGGTDTQYF.

This clone was detected many times. The CDR3 region is CASSPLSGEQYF. The CDR3 DNA follows: TGTGCCAGCAGTCCCCTATCGGGGGAGCAGTACTTC. The chain links TRBV28 to TRBJ2-7; D may be TRBD2 (5 bases). From germline, CDR1 is MDHEN and CDR2 SYDVKM. V lost 5 bases and J lost 7, with 12 bases in between. CDR3 length: 12 residues.

The V gene is TRBV2, the J gene TRBJ1-2, with no clear D. Trimming shortened V by 2 bases and J by 1 base, and 5 bases separated the two germline ends. Germline V lookup: CDR1 SNHLY, CDR2 FYNNEI. The CDR3 has 13 residues. CDR3 DNA: TGTGCCAGCAGTGAATGGAGTAACTATGGCTACACCTTC. Protein sequence: CASSEWSNYGYTF.

The chain combines TRBV19 with TRBJ2-1; D not resolved. Trimming removed 5 bases from V and 3 bases from J, with 5 bases in between. The CDR3 covers 12 residues. CDR1 and CDR2 (germline): LNHDA, SQIVND (reference sequence). CDR3 loop: CASSPRYNEQFF. CDR3 DNA: TGTGCCAGTAGTCCCCGCTACAATGAGCAGTTCTTC.

The chain carries TRBV9 and TRBJ2-1; no clear D. The CDR3 is made up of 12 amino acids. V lost 6 bases and J lost 3, with 7 bases in between. Germline CDR1 is SGDLS and CDR2 is YYNGEE. The CDR3, as DNA: TGTGCCAGCACAAACTACTACAATGAGCAGTTCTTC. Protein: CASTNYYNEQFF.

The J gene is TRBJ1-5, the V gene TRBV5-6, with TRBD1 matching over 8 bases. The ends lost 5 bases at V and 7 bases at J; junction bases unmatched: 11. Looked up from germline, CDR1 is SGHDT and CDR2 is YYEEEE. The CDR3 has 15 residues. The CDR3 loop reads CASSSLDRADQPQHF. DNA of the CDR3: TGTGCCAGCAGTTCTTTGGACAGGGCCGACCAGCCCCAGCATTTT.

This clone has only a few counts. J is TRBJ1-2 and V is TRBV7-9; the D is unclear. The CDR3 has 14 amino acids. Germline V lookup: CDR1 SEHNR, CDR2 FQNEAQ (reference sequence). The V end lost 5 bases, the J end lost 6 bases, and 16 bases lay between the germline ends. In nucleotides, the CDR3 is TGTGCCAGCAGCGTCTTGTACAGAAACGATGGCTACACCTTC. Translation gives CASSVLYRNDGYTF.